The clone carrying this T cell receptor beta chain has more than one count but fewer than ten. The source of the sample is a study of identical twins. Looked up from germline, CDR1 is SGHTA and CDR2 is FQGNSA. V lost 2 bases to trimming and J lost 1 base, with 12 bases between them. The CDR3 has 15 amino acids. Each CDR3 protein is one row after TCRdb ran MiXCR on the 5' RACE reads. The repertoire consists of 350,000 to 600,000 distinct CDR3 sequences, with approximately 15% occurring once and the leading ten covering approximately 0.52%. These data also featured in a second study, about yellow fever vaccine responses in identical twins.

V usage is TRBV7-2 and J usage is TRBJ2-7; the D gene is possibly TRBD2 (6 bases). The material sequenced was CD4+ T cells sorted from blood. The source of this sequence is a woman aged 18-29 years in good health. This CDR3 reads CASSLPGLDSYEQYF. DNA for the CDR3: TGTGCCAGCAGCTTACCGGGACTGGATTCCTACGAGCAGTACTTC.